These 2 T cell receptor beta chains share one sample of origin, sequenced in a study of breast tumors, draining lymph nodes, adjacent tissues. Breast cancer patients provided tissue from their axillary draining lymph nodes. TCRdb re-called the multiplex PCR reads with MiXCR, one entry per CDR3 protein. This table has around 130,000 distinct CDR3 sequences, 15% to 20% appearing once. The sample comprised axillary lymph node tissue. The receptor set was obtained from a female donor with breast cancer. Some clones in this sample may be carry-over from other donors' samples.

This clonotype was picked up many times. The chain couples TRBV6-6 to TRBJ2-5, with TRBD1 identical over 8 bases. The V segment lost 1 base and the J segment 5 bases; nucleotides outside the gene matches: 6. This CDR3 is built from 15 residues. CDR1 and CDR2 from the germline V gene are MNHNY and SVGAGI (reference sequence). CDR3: CASSYLDRATETQYF. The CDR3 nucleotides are TGTGCCAGCAGTTACTTGGACAGGGCCACGGAGACCCAGTACTTC.

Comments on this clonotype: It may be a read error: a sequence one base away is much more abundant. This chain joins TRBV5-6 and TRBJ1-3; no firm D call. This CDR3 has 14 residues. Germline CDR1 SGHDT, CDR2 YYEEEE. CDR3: CASSRRASGNAIYF. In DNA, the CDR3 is TGTGCCAGCAGTCGCCGGGCGTCTGGAAACGCCATATATTTT.